This TCR beta chain stems from a study of beta chain features in type 1 diabetes. Study-level background: Patient and healthy donor groups were alike in age, gender and cell yields. Study results and caveats: The study found that naive, central memory and Treg TCRB repertoires appeared more similar in patients than in healthy donors.

Sorted populations all exceeded 95% purity. The whole isolated RNA underwent reverse transcription, so sequencing captured expressed TCRB transcripts. Sequencing used immunoSEQ multiplex PCR; TCRdb keeps in-frame clones, though not all of them. The sample lists some 330,000 clones, 9.5% to 11% occurring once. About this clone itself: What it binds is not known.

Sequences were obtained from naive CD4+ T cells from blood. The TCR was taken from a woman aged 30 to 39 in good health.

The CDR3 nucleotides are TGTGCCAGCAGCGTAGACACAGGATCTGGAAACACCATATATTTT. Protein sequence: CASSVDTGSGNTIYF. The V and J genes are TRBV9 and TRBJ1-3, with D possibly matching TRBD1 (5 bases). The CDR3 has 15 amino acids. Trimming stripped 0 bases from V and 1 base from J, with 8 bases between. In germline, CDR1 is SGDLS, CDR2 YYNGEE.